This paragraph reports one T cell receptor beta chain. Its antigen is not identified. This specimen comes from a study of T-cell memory formation after mild COVID-19. Study findings and constraints: Clones which contracted sat mainly in CM and EM if CD4+, and in EMRA if CD8+.

Trimming removed 5 bases at V and 5 bases at J, with 12 bases between. The CDR3 covers 14 residues. Using constant-segment primers, 5'RACE produced TCR alpha and TCR beta cDNA libraries carrying sample barcodes and UMIs. Each CDR3 protein is one row after TCRdb ran MiXCR on the 5' RACE reads. The data contain about 180,000 distinct CDR3 sequences, around a sixth of them singletons. The rearrangement joins TRBV12-3 or TRBV12-4 to TRBJ1-4, with D unresolved. The receptor comes from a man aged 18-30 years who had mild COVID-19 (a few samples of this study predate the infection). Cell type and time point are not known. Sequencing was performed on PBMCs or a T cell subset sorted from them (not recorded which). CDR3 bases: TGTGCCAGCAGTGTCGGGGAGCTAAATGAAAAACTGTTTTTT. This encodes CASSVGELNEKLFF.